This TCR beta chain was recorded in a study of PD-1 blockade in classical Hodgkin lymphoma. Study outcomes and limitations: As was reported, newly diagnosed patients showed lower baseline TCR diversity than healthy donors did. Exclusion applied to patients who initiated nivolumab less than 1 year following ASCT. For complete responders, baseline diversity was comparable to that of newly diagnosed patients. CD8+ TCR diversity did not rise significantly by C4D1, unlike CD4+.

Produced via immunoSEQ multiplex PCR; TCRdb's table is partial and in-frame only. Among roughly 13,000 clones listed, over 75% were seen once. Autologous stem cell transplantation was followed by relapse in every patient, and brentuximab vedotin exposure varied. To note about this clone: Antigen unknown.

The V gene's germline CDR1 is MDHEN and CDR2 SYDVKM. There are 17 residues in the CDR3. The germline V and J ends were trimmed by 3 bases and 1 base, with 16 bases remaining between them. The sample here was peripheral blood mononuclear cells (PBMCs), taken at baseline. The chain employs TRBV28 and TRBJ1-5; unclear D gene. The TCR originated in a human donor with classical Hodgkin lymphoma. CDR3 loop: CASSFLQFPSSNQPQHF. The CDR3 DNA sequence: TGTGCCAGCAGTTTTTTACAGTTCCCATCGAGCAATCAGCCCCAGCATTTT.